This entry describes one T cell receptor (beta chain). This sample is drawn from a study of control samples from healthy donors and cancer patients. Some clones are missing from TCRdb's copy, which holds only in-frame ones; the method was immunoSEQ multiplex PCR. Here the sample spans 95,000 to 150,000 clones, approximately 90% being singletons. This sequence was found in a man younger than 45 in good health. Sequenced sample: blood.

The CDR3 sequence is CATRDGTHTQYF. The CDR3 DNA sequence: TGTGCCACCAGGGATGGGACCCATACGCAGTATTTT. The chain carries TRBV24-1 and TRBJ2-3; D tentatively reads TRBD1 or TRBD2 (5 bases each). The CDR3 has 12 residues. Germline V gene lookup returns CDR1 KGHDR and CDR2 SFDVKD. The V end lost 7 bases, the J end lost 7 bases, and 11 bases lay between the germline ends.